The 12 T cell receptor beta chains below all came from one sample that was sequenced in a study of control samples from healthy donors and cancer patients. Produced via immunoSEQ multiplex PCR; TCRdb's table is partial and in-frame only. The sample lists around 96,000 clones; 85% to 95% were seen once. Input material: blood. The receptors stem from a man aged 18-30 years in good health.

The V call is TRBV10-2, the J call TRBJ2-3, with 7 bases that match TRBD1. The CDR3 runs to 14 residues. Germline assignment: CDR1 WSHSY and CDR2 SAAADI. V gave up 6 bases and J gave up 6 bases; unmatched junction bases: 9. Written as DNA, the CDR3 is TGCGCCAGCAGAACAGGGGCCAGGCCTGATACGCAGTATTTT. This encodes CASRTGARPDTQYF.

The chain joins TRBV7-2 to TRBJ2-7; D may be TRBD2 (5 bases). This CDR3 is 16 amino acids long. Trimming shortened V by 1 base and J by 0 bases, and 13 bases separated the two germline ends. Germline V gene sequence: CDR1 SGHTA, CDR2 FQGNSA. The CDR3 region is CASSLGEGRNSYEQYF. The CDR3 DNA is TGTGCCAGCAGCTTAGGGGAAGGGAGAAACTCCTACGAGCAGTACTTC.

The chain joins TRBV4-1 to TRBJ1-5; no definite D call. The CDR3 loop spans 16 amino acids. Germline V CDR1 and CDR2: MGHRA, YSYEKL. V gave up 1 base and J gave up 4 bases, with 14 bases separating them. CDR3 in amino acids: CASSQASQPVNQPQHF. The CDR3 DNA is TGCGCCAGCAGCCAAGCGAGCCAGCCAGTAAATCAGCCCCAGCATTTT.

The chain has TRBV2 and TRBJ1-2; 8 nucleotides align to TRBD1. Germline loops: CDR1 SNHLY, CDR2 FYNNEI. The CDR3 is made up of 13 amino acids. V dropped 9 bases and J dropped 6; count of bases not matched to a gene: 9. The CDR3 DNA reads as TGTGCCAGGTCTAAACAGGGGGAGCATGGCTACACCTTC. Translating it yields CARSKQGEHGYTF.

DNA of the CDR3: TGTGCCAGCAGCTCCTTAGCGGGAGTGGGCGAGCAGTACTTC. It is translated as CASSSLAGVGEQYF. This chain links TRBV5-4 with TRBJ2-7, with 9 bases identical to TRBD2. The length of the CDR3 is 14 residues. Germline V gene data show CDR1 as SGHNT and CDR2 as YYREEE (reference sequence). The J segment lost 6 bases and the V segment lost 3 bases, leaving 7 bases of the junction unmatched.

The V gene is TRBV5-4, the J gene TRBJ2-3; D is possibly TRBD2 (5 bases). Trimming cost V 2 bases and J 3 bases, with 10 bases left between them. CDR1 and CDR2 (germline): SGHNT, YYREEE (reference sequence). CDR3 length equals 14 residues. The CDR3 region is CASSFIGDTDTQYF. The CDR3 DNA reads as TGTGCCAGCAGCTTTATCGGGGATACAGATACGCAGTATTTT.

The rearrangement links TRBV6-5 to TRBJ1-2; D unclear. Looked up from germline, CDR1 is MNHEY and CDR2 is SVGAGI. The CDR3 totals 15 residues. With 5 bases removed from V and 4 bases from J, the gap between germline ends came to 17 bases. CDR3 bases: TGTGCCAGCAGTCTGGCAGCGGCGTCACCCTATGGCTACACCTTC. Protein: CASSLAAASPYGYTF.

The chain uses TRBV2 and TRBJ2-7; a possible D gene is TRBD2 (5 bases). Germline V gene data show CDR1 as SNHLY and CDR2 as FYNNEI. The CDR3 length is 15 residues. Between the trimmed V and J ends, which lost 1 base and 3 bases, there was a span of 13 bases. The CDR3 reads CASSEVQDGNYEQYF. The CDR3 bases are TGTGCCAGCAGTGAAGTCCAGGACGGGAACTACGAGCAGTACTTC. Looking up the rest from reference TRBV2 and TRBJ2-7 gives the full variable domain: EPEVTQTPSHQVTQMGQEVILRCVPISNHLYFYWYRQILGQKVEFLVSFYNNEISEKSEIFDDQFSVERPDGSNFTLKIRSTKLEDSAMYFCASSEVQDGNYEQYFGPGTRLTVT.

This sequence joins TRBV4-2 and TRBJ1-5; D may be TRBD1 (5 bases). Per germline, CDR1 LGHNA and CDR2 YNFKEQ. This CDR3 has 18 amino acids. V was pared by 4 bases and J by 1 base, with 20 bases between. The CDR3 region is CASSPTGAGPESNQPQHF. CDR3 coding DNA: TGTGCCAGCAGCCCCACGGGAGCAGGGCCCGAGAGCAATCAGCCCCAGCATTTT.

The chain is built from TRBV29-1 and TRBJ2-2; 8 bases agree with TRBD1. The ends lost 3 bases at V and 5 bases at J; junction bases unmatched: 8. The length of the CDR3 is 15 residues. CDR1 and CDR2 from the germline V gene are SQVTM and ANQGSEA. The CDR3 DNA reads TGCAGCGTTGAGCGTAGACAGGGGAGTACCGGGGAGCTGTTTTTT. This translates into CSVERRQGSTGELFF.

The chain uses TRBV28 and TRBJ2-1; 8 positions match TRBD1. V shed 0 bases and J 8 bases; nucleotides not matched to a gene: 9. From germline, CDR1 is MDHEN and CDR2 SYDVKM. This CDR3 has 16 amino acids. The chain's CDR3 is CASSLWETGASHEQFF. The DNA of the CDR3 is TGTGCCAGCAGTTTATGGGAGACAGGGGCGAGCCATGAGCAGTTCTTC. Full variable domain (remainder filled in from reference TRBV28 and TRBJ2-1): DVKVTQSSRYLVKRTGEKVFLECVQDMDHENMFWYRQDPGLGLRLIYFSYDVKMKEKGDIPEGYSVSREKKERFSLILESASTNQTSMYLCASSLWETGASHEQFFGPGTRLTVL.

The genes are TRBV15 and TRBJ2-3; D is possibly TRBD2 (5 bases). V lost 0 bases and J lost 6, with 25 bases in between. The CDR3 runs to 19 residues. CDR1 is LNHNV, CDR2 YYDKDF, per germline (reference sequence). CDR3: CATSRDLGPEGSLRDTQYF. The CDR3 nucleotides read TGTGCCACCAGCAGAGATTTGGGTCCGGAAGGGAGTTTGAGGGATACGCAGTATTTT.